A selection of T cell receptor beta chains follows, all from one sample in a study of tumor and adjacent non-tumor tissue in lung cancer. TCRdb used MiXCR to reprocess the multiplex PCR reads, holding one entry per CDR3 protein. The table shows 55,000 to 65,000 distinct CDR3 sequences, with around two thirds occurring only once. Input material: distant non-tumor lung tissue. The receptors were gathered from a man between 65 and 85 years old with non-small cell lung cancer. CDR3s include the opening cysteine and the closing phenylalanine or tryptophan. A D gene is named only where the DNA matches it firmly. Clone size is stated in some rows and not others, as once, few, many or a class when expanded.

D,J,size,V,CDR3,DNA
NA,TRBJ2-1,many,TRBV7-9,CASSSLLSGTQNGVEQFF,TGTGCCAGCAGCTCCCTCCTCTCCGGGACTCAAAACGGAGTTGAGCAGTTCTTC
TRBD2,TRBJ2-7,few,TRBV6-6,CARSYGVAGVYEQYF,TGTGCCAGAAGTTACGGAGTAGCGGGAGTTTACGAGCAGTACTTC
NA,TRBJ2-7,NA,TRBV2,CACSPLLSSYEQYF,TGTGCCTGCAGCCCCCTACTATCCTCCTACGAGCAGTACTTC
NA,TRBJ1-2,NA,TRBV29-1,CSVADTVSYGYTF,TGCAGCGTCGCTGACACGGTCAGCTATGGCTACACCTTC
NA,TRBJ1-1,many,TRBV12-5,CASGLSTLPLGPVLPMNTEAFF,TGTGCTAGTGGTCTCTCTACTCTACCCTTGGGCCCGGTATTACCGATGAACACTGAAGCTTTCTTT
NA,TRBJ2-7,medium-sized,TRBV11-2,CASSLDRGGRYEQYF,TGTGCCAGCAGCTTAGATAGGGGGGGGCGCTACGAGCAGTACTTC
NA,TRBJ1-1,many,TRBV6-5,CASSYRASNTEAFF,TGTGCCAGCAGTTACAGGGCCTCGAACACTGAAGCTTTCTTT
NA,TRBJ2-7,many,TRBV6-5,CASSYEGAYEQYF,TGTGCCAGCAGTTACGAGGGGGCCTACGAGCAGTACTTC
NA,TRBJ2-2,NA,TRBV14,CASSGEYFAWELFF,TGTGCCAGCAGTGGAGAGTATTTCGCCTGGGAGCTGTTTTTC
TRBD2,TRBJ2-1,NA,TRBV28,CTSSLTSVGAIEQFF,TGTACCAGCAGTTTGACTAGCGTGGGGGCCATTGAGCAGTTCTTC
TRBD2,TRBJ2-5,few,TRBV4-1,CASSQVLAGAGEAQYF,TGCGCCAGCAGTCAAGTTTTAGCGGGGGCCGGCGAGGCCCAGTACTTC
NA,TRBJ1-5,many,TRBV12-3/TRBV12-4,CASSFRGAQPQHF,TGTGCCAGCAGTTTCCGAGGGGCCCAGCCCCAGCATTTT
TRBD1,TRBJ1-3,many,TRBV28,CASSPTGGTGNTIYF,TGTGCCAGCAGCCCAACAGGGGGAACTGGAAACACCATATATTTT
NA,TRBJ1-2,NA,TRBV29-1,CSAADSNYDYTF,TGCAGCGCTGCGGACTCTAACTATGACTACACCTTC
TRBD1,TRBJ1-2,NA,TRBV6-6,CVSSSGTGDGYTF,TGTGTCAGCAGCTCCGGGACAGGGGACGGCTACACCTTC
NA,TRBJ2-5,NA,TRBV29-1,CIEGRSQETQYF,TGCATCGAGGGGCGATCCCAAGAGACCCAGTATTTC
NA,TRBJ2-3,NA,TRBV5-5,CASSLRWTPRDTQYF,TGTGCCAGCAGCTTGCGTTGGACGCCCAGGGATACGCAGTATTTT
NA,TRBJ1-1,many,TRBV10-1,CASSENSRMNTEAFF,TGCGCCAGCAGTGAAAACAGCCGAATGAACACTGAAGCTTTCTTT
NA,TRBJ1-1,few,TRBV5-6,CASSWGRNTEAFF,TGTGCCAGCAGCTGGGGACGAAACACTGAAGCTTTCTTT
TRBD1,TRBJ2-5,few,TRBV11-2,CASNLVDRGLGETQYF,TGTGCCAGTAACTTAGTCGACAGGGGATTGGGTGAGACCCAGTACTTC
TRBD2,TRBJ2-3,few,TRBV11-2,CASSFAGLAVNTDTRYF,TGTGCCAGCAGCTTTGCCGGACTAGCGGTTAACACAGATACGCGGTATTTT
TRBD2,TRBJ2-4,NA,TRBV28,CASTAGGPLNIQYF,TGTGCCAGCACCGCGGGGGGTCCCCTCAACATTCAGTACTTC